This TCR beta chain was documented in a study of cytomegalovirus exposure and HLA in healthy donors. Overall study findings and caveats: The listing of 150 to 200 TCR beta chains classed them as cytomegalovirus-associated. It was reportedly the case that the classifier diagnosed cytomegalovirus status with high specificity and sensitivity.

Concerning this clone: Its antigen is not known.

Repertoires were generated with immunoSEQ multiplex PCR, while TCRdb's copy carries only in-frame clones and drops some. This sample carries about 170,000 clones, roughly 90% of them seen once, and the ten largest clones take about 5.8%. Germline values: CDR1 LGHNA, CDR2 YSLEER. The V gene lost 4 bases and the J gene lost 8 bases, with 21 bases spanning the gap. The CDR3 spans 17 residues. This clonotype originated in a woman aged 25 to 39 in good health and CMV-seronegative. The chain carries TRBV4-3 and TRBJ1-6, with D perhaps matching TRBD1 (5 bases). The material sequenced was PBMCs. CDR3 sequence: CASSLGTANPPDSPLHF. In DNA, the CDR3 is TGCGCCAGCAGCCTCGGGACCGCCAACCCCCCGGATTCACCCCTCCACTTT.